This entry lists 2 T cell receptor beta chains sequenced from one sample in a study of radiotherapy plus CTLA-4 blockade in lung cancer. Generated by immunoSEQ multiplex PCR, the TCRdb table keeps only in-frame clones and is missing some. The table lists about 85,000 clones, 75% to 90% of them singletons. The specimen comprised peripheral blood, sampled from a patient treated with radiotherapy plus ipilimumab. These receptors all come from a human donor with non-small cell lung cancer who had a partial response to radiotherapy plus ipilimumab.

V and J are TRBV27 and TRBJ2-2; 9 bases map to TRBD2. The CDR3 has 19 residues. Trimming cost V 6 bases and J 3 bases; bases outside gene matches: 17. The germline V gene encodes CDR1 MNHEY and CDR2 SMNVEV (reference sequence). The CDR3 region has the DNA TGTGCCAGCAGCCGCTGGGGGGGGAGCGGGAGGCCTCACACCGGGGAGCTGTTTTTT. Amino acid sequence: CASSRWGGSGRPHTGELFF.

The chain has TRBV7-9 and TRBJ1-2, with TRBD1 as a possible D gene (5 bases). Germline-derived CDR1 and CDR2 are SEHNR and FQNEAQ (reference sequence). The CDR3 length is 12 residues. Trimming shortened V by 5 bases and J by 8 bases, and 12 bases separated the two germline ends. The CDR3 sequence is CASSLDSWGYTF. The CDR3 region has the DNA TGTGCCAGCAGCCTAGACAGTTGGGGCTACACCTTC.